These T cell receptor beta chains were read from a single sample in a study of CD8 T cells in Susac syndrome. TCRdb reprocessed the immunoSEQ multiplex PCR reads via MiXCR and lists one record per CDR3 protein. The sample yields about 300,000 distinct CDR3 sequences, 70% to 90% seen once. Sequenced sample: CD8+ T cells from PBMCs. These receptors originate from a human donor with multiple sclerosis. Both conserved end residues are part of each CDR3. D genes are given only for firm matches. Some rows mark clone size as missing; the rest say once, few, many or name a class of expanded clone.

-	-	TRBV5-4	TRBJ2-3	CASSPSGAPLYTDTQYF	TGTGCCAGCAGCCCCTCGGGGGCACCGCTTTACACAGATACGCAGTATTTT
TRBD2	-	TRBV10-3	TRBJ2-3	CAISGGSGVDTQYF	TGTGCCATCAGTGGAGGGAGCGGGGTAGATACGCAGTATTTT
-	-	TRBV19	TRBJ1-5	CATSPGSGQPQHF	TGTGCCACCTCCCCGGGGTCAGGACAGCCCCAGCATTTT
-	-	TRBV27	TRBJ1-1	CASSLLFWGRQLDTEAFF	TGTGCCAGCAGTTTGCTATTTTGGGGCAGGCAATTGGACACTGAAGCTTTCTTT
-	-	TRBV6-2/TRBV6-3	TRBJ1-1	CASSYPPSTEAFF	TGTGCCAGCAGTTACCCCCCAAGCACTGAAGCTTTCTTT
TRBD1	-	TRBV9	TRBJ2-3	CASSATGTASFSTDTQYF	TGTGCCAGCAGCGCCACCGGGACAGCTTCCTTTAGCACAGATACGCAGTATTTT
-	-	TRBV19	TRBJ2-7	CASSIASAYYEQYF	TGTGCCAGTAGTATAGCGTCCGCGTACTACGAGCAGTACTTC
-	-	TRBV12-3/TRBV12-4	TRBJ1-1	CASSSQPGGTEAFF	TGTGCCAGCAGTTCGCAGCCGGGAGGGACTGAAGCTTTCTTT
-	-	TRBV29-1	TRBJ1-1	CSVGTEAFF	TGCAGCGTTGGCACTGAAGCTTTCTTT
TRBD2	-	TRBV6-6	TRBJ2-1	CASSYIAGGYNEQFF	TGTGCCAGCAGTTATATAGCGGGAGGGTACAATGAGCAGTTCTTC
-	-	TRBV19	TRBJ2-7	CASSINSGGNVFYEQYF	TGTGCCAGTAGTATAAATAGCGGAGGAAATGTATTCTACGAGCAGTACTTC
TRBD1	few	TRBV7-2	TRBJ2-7	CASSPPGQGQPYEQYF	TGTGCCAGCAGCCCCCCCGGACAGGGCCAACCCTACGAGCAGTACTTC
TRBD1	-	TRBV27	TRBJ2-7	CASSLSSGWDRFYEQYF	TGTGCCAGCAGTTTATCGTCCGGGTGGGACAGGTTCTACGAGCAGTACTTC
TRBD1	-	TRBV29-1	TRBJ1-2	CSVVGQGQNYGYTF	TGCAGCGTTGTCGGACAGGGCCAAAACTATGGCTACACCTTC
-	-	TRBV19	TRBJ2-1	CASSGTQEFF	TGTGCCAGTAGTGGGACCCAGGAGTTCTTC
-	-	TRBV6-5	TRBJ2-7	CASSYTGRSYEQYF	TGTGCCAGCAGTTACACGGGACGGAGCTACGAGCAGTACTTC
-	-	TRBV3-1	TRBJ1-4	CASSQVRARDEKLFF	TGTGCCAGCAGCCAAGTTAGAGCGCGGGATGAAAAACTGTTTTTT
-	-	TRBV11-2	TRBJ2-3	CASSLLRDTQYF	TGTGCCAGCAGCTTACTCCGAGACACGCAGTATTTT
-	-	TRBV29-1	TRBJ2-7	CSVRLGRGEQYF	TGCAGCGTTCGACTAGGGCGGGGCGAGCAGTACTTC
-	-	TRBV28	TRBJ1-2	CASSSQAGEHGYTF	TGTGCCAGCAGTTCCCAGGCGGGCGAGCATGGCTACACCTTC
-	-	TRBV6-5	TRBJ2-7	CASSYSIYSTYEQYF	TGTGCCAGCAGTTACTCAATCTACAGCACCTACGAGCAGTACTTC
TRBD2	-	TRBV28	TRBJ2-7	CASSLARTSGSPYEQYF	TGTGCCAGCAGTCTAGCAAGGACTAGCGGATCCCCCTACGAGCAGTACTTC
TRBD2	few	TRBV7-6	TRBJ2-7	CASSLEAGGPYYEQYF	TGTGCCAGCAGCTTAGAAGCGGGAGGGCCCTACTACGAGCAGTACTTC
TRBD2	-	TRBV4-1	TRBJ2-3	CASSQLERGNTDTQYF	TGCGCCAGCAGCCAGCTTGAGCGGGGAAACACAGATACGCAGTATTTT
TRBD2	-	TRBV20-1	TRBJ2-7	CSARTSGSPEQYF	TGCAGTGCTCGGACTAGCGGGTCTCCCGAGCAGTACTTC
TRBD1	-	TRBV29-1	TRBJ2-7	CSVVPDRVGYEQYF	TGCAGCGTTGTACCGGACAGGGTGGGGTACGAGCAGTACTTC
-	-	TRBV28	TRBJ2-1	CASSPYNRNPFF	TGTGCCAGCAGCCCTTACAACAGGAATCCGTTCTTC
-	-	TRBV28	TRBJ2-7	CASSLVAGPYEQYF	TGTGCCAGCAGTTTGGTCGCGGGGCCCTACGAGCAGTACTTC
-	-	TRBV5-6	TRBJ1-2	CASSLSGAVGYTF	TGTGCCAGCAGCTTGTCAGGGGCGGTTGGCTACACCTTC
-	-	TRBV29-1	TRBJ1-1	CSVANTEAFF	TGCAGCGTGGCCAACACTGAAGCTTTCTTT
-	-	TRBV20-1	TRBJ2-7	CSAREIAEGIIEQYF	TGCAGTGCTAGGGAGATAGCGGAGGGAATTATCGAGCAGTACTTC
TRBD2	-	TRBV5-1	TRBJ2-1	CASSRRLAGRGEQFF	TGCGCCAGCAGCCGACGACTAGCGGGTAGGGGAGAGCAGTTCTTC
TRBD1	-	TRBV4-3	TRBJ1-2	CASSQEGQTNYGYTF	TGCGCCAGCAGCCAAGAGGGACAGACTAACTATGGCTACACCTTC
TRBD2	-	TRBV20-1	TRBJ2-7	CSASYILGRDTSYEQYF	TGCAGTGCTAGTTATATACTCGGGAGGGACACGTCCTACGAGCAGTACTTC
-	-	TRBV28	TRBJ2-5	CASRTTATGGETQYF	TGTGCCAGCAGAACAACCGCCACAGGAGGGGAGACCCAGTACTTC
TRBD2	-	TRBV11-2	TRBJ2-1	CASSLPMAGGYNEQFF	TGTGCCAGCAGCTTACCAATGGCGGGAGGTTACAATGAGCAGTTCTTC
-	once	TRBV27	TRBJ1-2	CASSPDRALEGGYGYTF	TGTGCCAGCAGTCCGGACAGAGCTCTCGAGGGTGGCTATGGCTACACCTTC
-	-	TRBV21-1	TRBJ2-3	CASSKEADPDTQYF	TGTGCCAGCAGCAAAGAGGCAGATCCAGATACGCAGTATTTT
-	-	TRBV4-3	TRBJ2-7	CASSQADRDPFYEQYF	TGCGCCAGCAGCCAAGCGGACCGGGACCCCTTCTACGAGCAGTACTTC
TRBD2	-	TRBV19	TRBJ2-1	CASSGLAGGVWNEQFF	TGTGCCAGTTCAGGACTAGCGGGAGGAGTGTGGAATGAGCAGTTCTTC
-	-	TRBV28	TRBJ2-7	CASSPGAREHPYEQYF	TGTGCCAGCAGTCCCGGGGCCAGGGAGCACCCCTACGAGCAGTACTTC
-	once	TRBV28	TRBJ2-5	CASSFKGDGETQYF	TGTGCCAGCAGTTTTAAGGGAGATGGGGAGACCCAGTACTTC
-	-	TRBV5-6	TRBJ1-3	CASSLLTGLPSGNTIYF	TGTGCCAGCAGCTTGTTAACGGGCCTCCCTTCTGGAAACACCATATATTTT
TRBD2	-	TRBV6-5	TRBJ2-3	CASSYIAGVADTQYF	TGTGCCAGCAGTTACATAGCGGGAGTGGCAGATACGCAGTATTTT